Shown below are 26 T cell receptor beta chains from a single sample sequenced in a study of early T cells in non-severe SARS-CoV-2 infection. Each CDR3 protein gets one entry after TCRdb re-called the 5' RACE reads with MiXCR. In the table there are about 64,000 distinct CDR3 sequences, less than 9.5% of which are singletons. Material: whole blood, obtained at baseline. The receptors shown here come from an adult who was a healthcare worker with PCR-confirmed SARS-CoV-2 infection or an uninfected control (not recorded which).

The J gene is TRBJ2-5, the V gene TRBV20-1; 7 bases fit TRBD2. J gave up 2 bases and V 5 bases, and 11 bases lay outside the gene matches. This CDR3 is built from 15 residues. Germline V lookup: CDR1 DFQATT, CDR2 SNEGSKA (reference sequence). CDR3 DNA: TGCAGTGCTTCCCTAGCGGTCGGTACACAAGAGACCCAGTACTTC. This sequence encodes CSASLAVGTQETQYF.

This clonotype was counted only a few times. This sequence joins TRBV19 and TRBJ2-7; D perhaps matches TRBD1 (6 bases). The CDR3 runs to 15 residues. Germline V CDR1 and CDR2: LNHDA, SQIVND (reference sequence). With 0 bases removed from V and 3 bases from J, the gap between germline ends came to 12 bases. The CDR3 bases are TGTGCCAGTAGTATAGAACAGGGTTTACTCTACGAGCAGTACTTC. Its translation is CASSIEQGLLYEQYF.

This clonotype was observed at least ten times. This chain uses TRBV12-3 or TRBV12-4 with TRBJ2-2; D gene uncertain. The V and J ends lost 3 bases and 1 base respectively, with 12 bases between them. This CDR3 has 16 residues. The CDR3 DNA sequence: TGTGCCAGCAGTTTTACTCCCGGATGGAACACCGGGGAGCTGTTTTTT. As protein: CASSFTPGWNTGELFF.

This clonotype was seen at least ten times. This chain's CDR3 is CASSLRGTGDQPQHF. In DNA form, the CDR3 reads TGTGCCAGCAGCCTTCGTGGGACAGGGGATCAGCCCCAGCATTTT. The chain carries TRBV6-2 or TRBV6-3 and TRBJ1-5; 10 bases match TRBD1. The ends lost 6 bases at V and 5 bases at J; junction bases unmatched: 7. The germline CDR1 and CDR2 sequences are MNHEY and SVGEGT. The CDR3 sequence is 15 residues long.

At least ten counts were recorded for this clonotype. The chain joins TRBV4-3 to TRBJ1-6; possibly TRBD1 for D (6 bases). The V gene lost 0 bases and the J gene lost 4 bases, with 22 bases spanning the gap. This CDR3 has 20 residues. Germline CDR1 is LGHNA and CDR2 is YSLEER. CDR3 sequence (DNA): TGCGCCAGCAGCCAAGATTGGTCTGGGGGGGGCCGTGTTTATAATTCACCCCTCCACTTT. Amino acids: CASSQDWSGGGRVYNSPLHF.

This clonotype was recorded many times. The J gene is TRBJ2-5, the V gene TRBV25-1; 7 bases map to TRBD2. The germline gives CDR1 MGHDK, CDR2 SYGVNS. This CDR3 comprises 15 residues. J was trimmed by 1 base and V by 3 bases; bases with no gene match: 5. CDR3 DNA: TGTGCCAGCAGTGAGAGACTAGCTTTCCAAGAGACCCAGTACTTC. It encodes CASSERLAFQETQYF.

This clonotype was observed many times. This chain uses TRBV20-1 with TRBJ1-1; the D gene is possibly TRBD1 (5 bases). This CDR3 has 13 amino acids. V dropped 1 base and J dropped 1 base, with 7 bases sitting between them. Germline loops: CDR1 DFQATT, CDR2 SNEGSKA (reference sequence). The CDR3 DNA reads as TGCAGTGCTAGAGTCAGGGCGAACACTGAAGCTTTCTTT. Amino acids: CSARVRANTEAFF.

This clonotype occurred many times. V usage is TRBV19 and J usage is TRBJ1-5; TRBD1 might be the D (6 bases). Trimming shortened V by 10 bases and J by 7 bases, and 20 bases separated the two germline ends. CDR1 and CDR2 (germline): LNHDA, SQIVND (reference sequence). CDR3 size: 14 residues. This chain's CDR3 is CATSGGGRWQPQHF. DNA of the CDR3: TGTGCCACCTCCGGGGGGGGCAGGTGGCAGCCCCAGCATTTT.

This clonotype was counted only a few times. The CDR3 sequence is CASSSRTSGDTQYF. Written as DNA, the CDR3 is TGTGCCAGCAGCAGCCGGACTAGCGGAGATACGCAGTATTTT. The V call is TRBV5-4, the J call TRBJ2-3; 10 positions agree with TRBD2. CDR3 length: 14 residues. V gave up 4 bases and J gave up 5 bases; unmatched junction bases: 4. The germline gives CDR1 SGHNT, CDR2 YYREEE (reference sequence).

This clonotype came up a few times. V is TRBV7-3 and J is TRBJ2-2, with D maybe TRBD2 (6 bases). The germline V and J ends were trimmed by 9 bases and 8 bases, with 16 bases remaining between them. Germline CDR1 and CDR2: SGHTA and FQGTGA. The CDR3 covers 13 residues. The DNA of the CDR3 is TGTGCCAGTAGACTAGTACCAGAAGGGGAGCTGTTTTTT. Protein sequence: CASRLVPEGELFF.

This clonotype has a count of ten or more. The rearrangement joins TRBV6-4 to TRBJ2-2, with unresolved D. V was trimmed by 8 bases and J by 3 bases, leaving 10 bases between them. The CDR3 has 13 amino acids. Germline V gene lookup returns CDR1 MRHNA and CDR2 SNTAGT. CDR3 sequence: CASHDAHTGELFF. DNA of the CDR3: TGTGCCAGCCATGATGCGCACACCGGGGAGCTGTTTTTT.

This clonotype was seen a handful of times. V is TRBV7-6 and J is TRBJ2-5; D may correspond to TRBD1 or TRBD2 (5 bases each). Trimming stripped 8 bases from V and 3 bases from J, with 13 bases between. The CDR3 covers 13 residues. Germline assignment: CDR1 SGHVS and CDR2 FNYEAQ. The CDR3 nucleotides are TGTGCCAGCGGGCGCAGGGAGAAAGAGACCCAGTACTTC. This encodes CASGRREKETQYF.

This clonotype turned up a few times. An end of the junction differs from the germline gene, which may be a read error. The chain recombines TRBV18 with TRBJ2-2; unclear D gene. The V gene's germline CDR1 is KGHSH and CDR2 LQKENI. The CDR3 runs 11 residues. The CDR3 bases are TGTGCCAGTTCACGCACCGGGGAGCTGTTTTTT. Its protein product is CASSRTGELFF.

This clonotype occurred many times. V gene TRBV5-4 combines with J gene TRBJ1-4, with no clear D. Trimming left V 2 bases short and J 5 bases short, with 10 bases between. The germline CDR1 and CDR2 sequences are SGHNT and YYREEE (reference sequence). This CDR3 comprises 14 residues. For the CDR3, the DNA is TGTGCCAGCAGCTTCGAACGGCTGAATGAAAAACTGTTTTTT. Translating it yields CASSFERLNEKLFF.

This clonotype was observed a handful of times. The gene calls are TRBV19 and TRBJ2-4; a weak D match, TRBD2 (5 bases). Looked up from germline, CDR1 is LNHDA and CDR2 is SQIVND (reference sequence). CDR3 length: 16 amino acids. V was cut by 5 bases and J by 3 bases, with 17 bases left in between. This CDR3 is CASSLVGLINKNIQYF. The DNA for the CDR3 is TGTGCCAGTAGTTTAGTAGGACTGATTAACAAAAACATTCAGTACTTC.

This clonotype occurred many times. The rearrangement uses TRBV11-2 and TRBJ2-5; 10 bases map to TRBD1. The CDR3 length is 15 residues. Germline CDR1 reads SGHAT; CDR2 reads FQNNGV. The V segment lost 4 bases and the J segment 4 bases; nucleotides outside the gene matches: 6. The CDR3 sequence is CASSSGTGDGETQYF. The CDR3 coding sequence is TGTGCCAGCAGCTCCGGGACAGGGGACGGAGAGACCCAGTACTTC.

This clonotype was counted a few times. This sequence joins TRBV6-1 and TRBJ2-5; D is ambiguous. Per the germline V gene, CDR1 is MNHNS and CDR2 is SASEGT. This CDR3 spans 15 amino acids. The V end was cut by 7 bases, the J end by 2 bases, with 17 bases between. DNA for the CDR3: TGTGCCAGCAATCGGATAAACAGCGTACAAGAGACCCAGTACTTC. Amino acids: CASNRINSVQETQYF.

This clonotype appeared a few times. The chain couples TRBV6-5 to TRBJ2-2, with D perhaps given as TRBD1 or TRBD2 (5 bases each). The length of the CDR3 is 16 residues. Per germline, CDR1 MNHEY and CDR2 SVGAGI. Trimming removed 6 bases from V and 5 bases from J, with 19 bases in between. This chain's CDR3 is CASSRSAGEGTGELFF. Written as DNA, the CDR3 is TGTGCCAGCAGCCGATCGGCGGGCGAGGGGACCGGGGAGCTGTTTTTT.

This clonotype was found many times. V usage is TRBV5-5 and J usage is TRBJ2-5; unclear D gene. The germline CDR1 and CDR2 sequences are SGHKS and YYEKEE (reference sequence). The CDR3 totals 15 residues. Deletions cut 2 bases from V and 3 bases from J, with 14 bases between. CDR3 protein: CASSFTSTTEETQYF. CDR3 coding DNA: TGTGCCAGCAGCTTTACTTCGACGACCGAAGAGACCCAGTACTTC. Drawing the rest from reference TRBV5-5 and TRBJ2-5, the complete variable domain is DAGVTQSPTHLIKTRGQQVTLRCSPISGHKSVSWYQQVLGQGPQFIFQYYEKEERGRGNFPDRFSARQFPNYSSELNVNALLLGDSALYLCASSFTSTTEETQYFGPGTRLLVL.

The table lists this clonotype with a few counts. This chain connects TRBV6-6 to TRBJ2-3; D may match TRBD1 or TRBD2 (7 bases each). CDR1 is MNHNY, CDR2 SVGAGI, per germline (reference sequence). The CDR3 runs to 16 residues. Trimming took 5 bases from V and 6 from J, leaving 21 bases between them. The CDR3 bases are TGTGCCAGCAGTCGGTCGGGGGGACAGTCAATGGATACGCAGTATTTT. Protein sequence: CASSRSGGQSMDTQYF.

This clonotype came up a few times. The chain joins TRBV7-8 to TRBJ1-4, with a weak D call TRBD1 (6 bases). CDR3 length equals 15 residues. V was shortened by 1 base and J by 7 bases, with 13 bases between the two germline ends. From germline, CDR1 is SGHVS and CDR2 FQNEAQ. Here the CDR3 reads CASSLVTGGSEKLFF. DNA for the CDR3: TGTGCCAGCAGCTTAGTGACAGGAGGTAGTGAAAAACTGTTTTTT. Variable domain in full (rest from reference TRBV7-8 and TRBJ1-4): GAGVSQSPRYKVAKRGQDVALRCDPISGHVSLFWYQQALGQGPEFLTYFQNEAQLDKSGLPSDRFFAERPEGSVSTLKIQRTQQEDSAVYLCASSLVTGGSEKLFFGSGTQLSVL.

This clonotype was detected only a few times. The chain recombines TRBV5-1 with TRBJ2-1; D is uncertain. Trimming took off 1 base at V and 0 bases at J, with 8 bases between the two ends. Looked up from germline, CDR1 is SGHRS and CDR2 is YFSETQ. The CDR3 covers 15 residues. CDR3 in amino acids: CASSLMTSSYNEQFF. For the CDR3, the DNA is TGCGCCAGCAGCTTGATGACGAGCTCCTACAATGAGCAGTTCTTC.

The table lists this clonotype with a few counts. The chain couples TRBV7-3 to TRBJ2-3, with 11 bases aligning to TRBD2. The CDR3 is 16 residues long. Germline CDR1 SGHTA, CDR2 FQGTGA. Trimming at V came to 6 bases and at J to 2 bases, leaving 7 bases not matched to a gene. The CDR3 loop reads CASSPVLAGATDTQYF. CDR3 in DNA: TGTGCCAGCAGTCCCGTACTAGCGGGAGCCACAGATACGCAGTATTTT.

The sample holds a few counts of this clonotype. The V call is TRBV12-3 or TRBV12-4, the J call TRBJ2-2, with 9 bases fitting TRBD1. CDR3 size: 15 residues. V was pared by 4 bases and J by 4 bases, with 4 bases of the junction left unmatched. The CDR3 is CASSSQGAGTGELFF. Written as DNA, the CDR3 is TGTGCCAGCAGTTCACAGGGGGCTGGCACCGGGGAGCTGTTTTTT.

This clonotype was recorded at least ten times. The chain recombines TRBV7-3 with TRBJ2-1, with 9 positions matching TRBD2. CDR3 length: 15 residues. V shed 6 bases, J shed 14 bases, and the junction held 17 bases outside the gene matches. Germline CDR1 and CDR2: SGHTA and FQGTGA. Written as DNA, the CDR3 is TGTGCCAGCAGTTCCGACCGTCGGGCTAGCGGGAAAAAGTTCTTC. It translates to CASSSDRRASGKKFF.

CDR3 nucleotide sequence: TGTGCCAGCAGCTTATTGTCAGGGAACACTGAAGCTTTCTTT. Protein: CASSLLSGNTEAFF. This chain links TRBV7-9 with TRBJ1-1; D remains unclear. There are 14 residues in the CDR3. V was cut by 2 bases and J by 1 base, with 8 bases left in between. The germline V gene has CDR1 SEHNR and CDR2 FQNEAQ (reference sequence).